This T cell receptor (beta chain) originates from a study of PD-1 blockade in mismatch repair-deficient tumors. Study summary: Patients had around 11 mismatch repair-deficient cancer types, all previously treated and progressing.

TCRdb's table, derived via immunoSEQ multiplex PCR, lists solely in-frame clones and lacks some. The sample contains some 110,000 clones, over 60% of which appear only once. Study outcomes and limitations: After pembrolizumab, tumor-resident clones rose rapidly, then generally contracted before radiologic responses.

PCR or immunohistochemistry showed mismatch repair deficiency in every enrolled patient. TCRs were sequenced from three patients responding to pembrolizumab. Details on this clone: The antigen is not known.

The sequence was obtained from an adult with mismatch repair-deficient cancer. The material sequenced was peripheral blood, taken roughly 13 months after starting pembrolizumab.

In DNA, the CDR3 is TGTGCCAGCAGCAAGTCTCCTACGTTCGAGCAGTACTTC. Translation gives CASSKSPTFEQYF. This rearrangement joins TRBV21-1 to TRBJ2-7; the table's D call of TRBD2 was not tested on the DNA. TRBV21-1 is termed a pseudogene. The CDR3 runs to 13 residues.